One T cell receptor beta chain is described in this entry. As yet, its antigen is unknown. Profiling relied on immunoSEQ multiplex PCR, and the TCRdb table lists in-frame clones only, not all of them. The profile shows around 28,000 clones, roughly 77% of them singletons. The record originates from a study of early stage breast cancer tumors. The overall study: Of around 15 invasive breast tumors, about 12 were hormone receptor-positive, HER2-negative. Among roughly 12 ER+/PR+/HER2- tumors, eight were ductal, four lobular. Points from the study as a whole: Enriched TCRB sequences shared across patients were mostly commonly generated sequences. Tumor and normal breast were distinguished via blood comparison in about 90% of the 16 patients.

Trimming removed 5 bases from V and 4 bases from J; junction bases left unmatched: 7. CDR1 is MGHDK, CDR2 SYGVNS, per germline. CDR3 size: 15 residues. This TCR derives from a person aged 25-39 years with breast cancer. The rearrangement uses TRBV25-1 and TRBJ2-3; 9 positions match TRBD2. Source material: breast tumor tissue. The CDR3 DNA is TGTGCCAGCAGTAGGCGGGAGGGCCTCGCAGATACGCAGTATTTT. This translates into CASSRREGLADTQYF. The variable domain in full, completed from reference TRBV25-1 and TRBJ2-3, reads EADIYQTPRYLVIGTGKKITLECSQTMGHDKMYWYQQDPGMELHLIHYSYGVNSTEKGDLSSESTVSRIRTEHFPLTLESARPSHTSQYLCASSRREGLADTQYFGPGTRLTVL.